These 14 T cell receptor beta chains were all obtained from the same sample, sequenced in a study of blood T cell dynamics during melanoma immunotherapy. Described time point: week 3, after first cycle of checkpoint inhibitor. Using immunoSEQ multiplex PCR, the repertoire was profiled, and TCRdb retains in-frame clones only, with some absent. The profile shows roughly 14,000 clones, 87% of them singletons. Sequenced material: blood, taken from a patient treated with checkpoint blockade. These receptor sequences come from a human donor with melanoma.

This chain joins TRBV11-1 and TRBJ2-7; a weak D match, TRBD1 (6 bases). CDR1 and CDR2 from the germline V gene are SGHAT and FQDESV (reference sequence). The germline V and J ends were trimmed by 0 bases and 0 bases, with 6 bases remaining between them. The CDR3 length is 14 residues. The CDR3 DNA follows: TGTGCCAGCAGCTTAGCGGGGGCCTCCTACGAGCAGTACTTC. It is translated as CASSLAGASYEQYF.

The rearrangement links TRBV11-2 to TRBJ2-7; D unresolved. Per germline, CDR1 SGHAT and CDR2 FQNNGV. The CDR3 totals 14 residues. V gave up 1 base and J gave up 2 bases, with 9 bases separating them. The chain's CDR3 is CASSLGVTTYEQYF. The CDR3 bases are TGTGCCAGCAGCTTAGGTGTCACAACCTACGAGCAGTACTTC.

The chain employs TRBV11-2 and TRBJ2-7; no definite D call. Germline V gene lookup returns CDR1 SGHAT and CDR2 FQNNGV. The CDR3 has 14 amino acids. Trimming pared 1 base from V and 6 bases from J, leaving 13 bases between. CDR3 residues: CASSLVSVGGEQYF. The CDR3 coding sequence is TGTGCCAGCAGCTTAGTTTCGGTTGGCGGCGAGCAGTACTTC.

Judged by abundance, this clone is medium-sized (0.01 to 0.1%). The chain employs TRBV27 and TRBJ2-7, with 8 bases that match TRBD2. The CDR3 totals 13 residues. Per the germline V gene, CDR1 is MNHEY and CDR2 is SMNVEV (reference sequence). V was pared by 5 bases and J by 7 bases, with 7 bases of the junction left unmatched. CDR3 in DNA: TGTGCCAGCAGTCCCACCTTAGCGGGGGAGCAGTACTTC. Translating gives CASSPTLAGEQYF.

The count of this clone is one. J is TRBJ1-2 and V is TRBV4-3, with 10 nucleotides matching TRBD1. Germline assignment: CDR1 LGHNA and CDR2 YSLEER. The CDR3 sequence is 15 residues long. V trimming: 4 bases; J trimming: 3 bases; junction bases outside the gene matches: 5. In DNA form, the CDR3 reads TGCGCCAGCAGCCCGACAGGGGGCAACTACTATGGCTACACCTTC. This gives the protein CASSPTGGNYYGYTF.

The chain has TRBV28 and TRBJ2-2; D is unresolved. This CDR3 contains 15 residues. V lost 5 bases, J lost 0 bases, and 10 bases lay in between. Looked up from germline, CDR1 is MDHEN and CDR2 is SYDVKM. CDR3 nucleotides: TGTGCCAGCAGTAACGGACGGGCGAACACCGGGGAGCTGTTTTTT. This gives the protein CASSNGRANTGELFF.

V and J are TRBV19 and TRBJ1-1; 7 positions agree with TRBD1. This CDR3 is built from 16 residues. Germline V gene lookup returns CDR1 LNHDA and CDR2 SQIVND (reference sequence). J gave up 5 bases and V 3 bases, and 12 bases lay outside the gene matches. For the CDR3, the DNA is TGTGCCAGTAGTATCGCAACGGCAGGGGGGCTTACTGAAGCTTTCTTT. Protein: CASSIATAGGLTEAFF.

The genes are TRBV28 and TRBJ2-5; no clear D gene. This CDR3 has 15 amino acids. Germline V gives CDR1 MDHEN, CDR2 SYDVKM. The germline V and J ends were trimmed by 4 bases and 1 base, with 13 bases remaining between them. DNA for the CDR3: TGTGCCAGCAGTTCCATTAACCTCGGCCAAGAGACCCAGTACTTC. It is translated as CASSSINLGQETQYF.

The chain links TRBV18 to TRBJ2-3; TRBD2 aligns across 10 bases. V gave up 3 bases and J gave up 6 bases; unmatched junction bases: 9. Germline values: CDR1 KGHSH, CDR2 LQKENI. The length of the CDR3 is 16 residues. The CDR3 nucleotides are TGTGCCAGCTCACCTACCCAGCGGGAGGGCCCGGATACGCAGTATTTT. Its protein product is CASSPTQREGPDTQYF.

V gene TRBV7-2 combines with J gene TRBJ2-2; D uncertain. The CDR3 spans 16 residues. The ends were cut back, 5 bases at V and 1 base at J, with 14 bases in the middle. Germline assignment: CDR1 SGHTA and CDR2 FQGNSA. The CDR3 is CASSIPGSVNTGELFF. Written as DNA, the CDR3 is TGTGCCAGCAGCATCCCTGGGTCTGTGAACACCGGGGAGCTGTTTTTT.

The chain is built from TRBV13 and TRBJ2-3, with TRBD2 as a possible D gene (10 bases). Germline CDR1 is PRHDT and CDR2 is FYEKMQ (reference sequence). The V end lost 4 bases, the J end lost 0 bases, and 38 bases lay between the germline ends. CDR3 size: 24 residues. The CDR3 coding sequence is TGTGCCAGCAGCTGGACCGGGACAGGGTTGTGGACTAGCGGAAAGTTCCCTAGCACAGATACGCAGTATTTT. Its translation: CASSWTGTGLWTSGKFPSTDTQYF.

The chain couples TRBV27 to TRBJ2-1, with 8 bases matching TRBD2. Trimming at V came to 3 bases and at J to 4 bases, leaving 11 bases not matched to a gene. The CDR3 length is 17 residues. The V gene's germline CDR1 is MNHEY and CDR2 SMNVEV (reference sequence). The DNA for the CDR3 is TGTGCCAGCAGTTTCTGGTTCGGGCGGGAGGCTTACAATGAGCAGTTCTTC. Translation gives CASSFWFGREAYNEQFF.

The rearrangement joins TRBV5-1 to TRBJ2-1, with TRBD1 identical over 7 bases. Germline CDR1 reads SGHRS; CDR2 reads YFSETQ. The CDR3 has 15 residues. V shed 3 bases, J shed 2 bases, and the junction held 5 bases outside the gene matches. CDR3 region: CASSSDRVAYNEQFF. For the CDR3, the DNA is TGCGCCAGCAGCTCCGACAGGGTCGCCTACAATGAGCAGTTCTTC.

The chain joins TRBV27 to TRBJ2-6; D unresolved. The V end was cut by 3 bases, the J end by 0 bases, with 3 bases between. This CDR3 contains 14 residues. Germline loops: CDR1 MNHEY, CDR2 SMNVEV (reference sequence). DNA for the CDR3: TGTGCCAGCAGTTTCAACTCTGGGGCCAACGTCCTGACTTTC. Amino acid sequence: CASSFNSGANVLTF.